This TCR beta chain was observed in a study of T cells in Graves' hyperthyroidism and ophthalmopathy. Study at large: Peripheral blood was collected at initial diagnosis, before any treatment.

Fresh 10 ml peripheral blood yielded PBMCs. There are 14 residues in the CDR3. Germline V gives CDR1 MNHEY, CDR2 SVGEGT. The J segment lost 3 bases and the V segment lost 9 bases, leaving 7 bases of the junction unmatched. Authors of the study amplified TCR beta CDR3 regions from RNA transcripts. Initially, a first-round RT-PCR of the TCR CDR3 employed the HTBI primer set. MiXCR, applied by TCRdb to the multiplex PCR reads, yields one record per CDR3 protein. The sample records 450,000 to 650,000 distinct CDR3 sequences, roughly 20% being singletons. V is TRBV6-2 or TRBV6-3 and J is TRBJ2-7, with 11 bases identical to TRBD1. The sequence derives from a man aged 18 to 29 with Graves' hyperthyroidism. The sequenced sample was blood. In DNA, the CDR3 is TGTGCCAGTGTGAGGACAGGGGGCTACTACGAGCAGTACTTC. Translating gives CASVRTGGYYEQYF.